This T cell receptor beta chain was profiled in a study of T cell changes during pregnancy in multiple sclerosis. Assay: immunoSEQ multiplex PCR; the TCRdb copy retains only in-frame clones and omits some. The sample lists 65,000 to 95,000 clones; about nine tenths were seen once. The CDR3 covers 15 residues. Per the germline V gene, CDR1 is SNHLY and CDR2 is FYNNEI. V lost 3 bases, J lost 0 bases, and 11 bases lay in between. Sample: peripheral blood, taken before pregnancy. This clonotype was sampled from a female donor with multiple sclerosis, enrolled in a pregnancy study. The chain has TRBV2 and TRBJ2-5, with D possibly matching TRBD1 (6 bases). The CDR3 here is CASSDPRDNQETQYF. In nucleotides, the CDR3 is TGTGCCAGCAGTGACCCCAGGGACAACCAAGAGACCCAGTACTTC.